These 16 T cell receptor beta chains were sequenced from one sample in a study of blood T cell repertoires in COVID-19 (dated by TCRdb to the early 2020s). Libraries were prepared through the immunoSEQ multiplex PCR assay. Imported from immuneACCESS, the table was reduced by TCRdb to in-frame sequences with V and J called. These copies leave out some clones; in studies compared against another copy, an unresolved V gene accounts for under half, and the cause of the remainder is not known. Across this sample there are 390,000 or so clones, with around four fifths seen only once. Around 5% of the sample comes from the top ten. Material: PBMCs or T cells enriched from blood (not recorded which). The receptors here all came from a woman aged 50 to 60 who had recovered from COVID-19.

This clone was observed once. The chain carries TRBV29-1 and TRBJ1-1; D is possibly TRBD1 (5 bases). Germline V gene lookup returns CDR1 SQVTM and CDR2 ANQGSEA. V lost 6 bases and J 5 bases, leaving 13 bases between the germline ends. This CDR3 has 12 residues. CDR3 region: CSVNPGRTEAFF. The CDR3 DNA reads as TGCAGCGTCAACCCAGGGAGGACTGAAGCTTTCTTT.

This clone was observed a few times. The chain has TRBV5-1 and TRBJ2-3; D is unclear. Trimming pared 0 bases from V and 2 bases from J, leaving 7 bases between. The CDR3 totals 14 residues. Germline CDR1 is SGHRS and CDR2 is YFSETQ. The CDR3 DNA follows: TGCGCCAGCAGCTTGGTGAGCGACACAGATACGCAGTATTTT. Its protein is CASSLVSDTDTQYF.

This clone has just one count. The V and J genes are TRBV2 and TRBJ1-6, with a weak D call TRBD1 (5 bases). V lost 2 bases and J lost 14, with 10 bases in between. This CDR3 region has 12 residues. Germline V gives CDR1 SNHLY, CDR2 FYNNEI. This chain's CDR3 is CASSEWGGSLHF. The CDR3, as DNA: TGTGCCAGCAGTGAATGGGGGGGGTCCCTCCACTTT. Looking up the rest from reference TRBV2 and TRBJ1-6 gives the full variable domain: EPEVTQTPSHQVTQMGQEVILRCVPISNHLYFYWYRQILGQKVEFLVSFYNNEISEKSEIFDDQFSVERPDGSNFTLKIRSTKLEDSAMYFCASSEWGGSLHFGNGTRLTVT.

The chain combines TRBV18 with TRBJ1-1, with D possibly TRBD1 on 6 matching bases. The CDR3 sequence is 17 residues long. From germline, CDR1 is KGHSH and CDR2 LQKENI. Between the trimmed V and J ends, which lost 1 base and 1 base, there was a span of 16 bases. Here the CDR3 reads CASSPLVGGGQNTEAFF. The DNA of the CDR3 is TGTGCCAGCTCACCACTGGTGGGCGGGGGGCAGAACACTGAAGCTTTCTTT. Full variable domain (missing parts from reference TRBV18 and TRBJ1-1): NAGVMQNPRHLVRRRGQEARLRCSPMKGHSHVYWYRQLPEEGLKFMVYLQKENIIDESGMPKERFSAEFPKEGPSILRIQQVVRGDSAAYFCASSPLVGGGQNTEAFFGQGTRLTVV.

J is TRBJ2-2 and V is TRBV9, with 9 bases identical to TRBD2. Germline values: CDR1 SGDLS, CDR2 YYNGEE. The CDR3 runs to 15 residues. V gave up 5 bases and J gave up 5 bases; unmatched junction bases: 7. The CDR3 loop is CASSASGGKTGELFF. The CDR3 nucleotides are TGTGCCAGCAGTGCGAGCGGGGGGAAGACCGGGGAGCTGTTTTTT. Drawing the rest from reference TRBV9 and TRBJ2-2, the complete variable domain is DSGVTQTPKHLITATGQRVTLRCSPRSGDLSVYWYQQSLDQGLQFLIQYYNGEERAKGNILERFSAQQFPDLHSELNLSSLELGDSALYFCASSASGGKTGELFFGEGSRLTVL.

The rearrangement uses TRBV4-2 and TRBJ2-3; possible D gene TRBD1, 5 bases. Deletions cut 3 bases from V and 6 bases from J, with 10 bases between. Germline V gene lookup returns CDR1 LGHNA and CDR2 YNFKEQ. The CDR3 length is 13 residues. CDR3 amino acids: CASSQDKGDTQYF. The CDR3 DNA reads TGTGCCAGCAGCCAGGACAAGGGGGATACGCAGTATTTT.

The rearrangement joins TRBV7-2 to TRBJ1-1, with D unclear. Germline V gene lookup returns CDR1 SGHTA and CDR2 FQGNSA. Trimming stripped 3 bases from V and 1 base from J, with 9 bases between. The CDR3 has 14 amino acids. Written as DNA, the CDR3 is TGTGCCAGCAGCTTCGTCCTCAGGAACACTGAAGCTTTCTTT. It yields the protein CASSFVLRNTEAFF.

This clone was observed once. The DNA for the CDR3 is TGTGCCATCAATCTAGGCCTAGGCAGCACAGATACGCAGTATTTT. It yields the protein CAINLGLGSTDTQYF. V is TRBV10-3 and J is TRBJ2-3; D not certain. V lost 7 bases, J lost 0 bases, and 14 bases lay in between. Germline V gives CDR1 ENHRY, CDR2 SYGVKD. This CDR3 region has 15 residues.

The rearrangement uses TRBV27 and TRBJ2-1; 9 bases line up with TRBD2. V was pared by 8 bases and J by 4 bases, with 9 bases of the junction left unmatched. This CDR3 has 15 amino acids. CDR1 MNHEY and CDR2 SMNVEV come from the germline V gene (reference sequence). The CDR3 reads CASGPRAGGYNEQFF. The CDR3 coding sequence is TGTGCCAGCGGACCTCGGGCGGGGGGGTACAATGAGCAGTTCTTC.

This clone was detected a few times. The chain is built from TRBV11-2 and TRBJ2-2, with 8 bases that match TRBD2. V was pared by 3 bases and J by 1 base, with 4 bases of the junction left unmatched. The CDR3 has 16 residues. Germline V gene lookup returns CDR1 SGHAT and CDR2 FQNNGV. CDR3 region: CASSFTSGKNTGELFF. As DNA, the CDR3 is TGTGCCAGCAGCTTCACTAGCGGAAAGAACACCGGGGAGCTGTTTTTT. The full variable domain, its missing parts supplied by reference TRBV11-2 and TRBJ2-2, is EAGVAQSPRYKIIEKRQSVAFWCNPISGHATLYWYQQILGQGPKLLIQFQNNGVVDDSQLPKDRFSAERLKGVDSTLKIQPAKLEDSAVYLCASSFTSGKNTGELFFGEGSRLTVL.

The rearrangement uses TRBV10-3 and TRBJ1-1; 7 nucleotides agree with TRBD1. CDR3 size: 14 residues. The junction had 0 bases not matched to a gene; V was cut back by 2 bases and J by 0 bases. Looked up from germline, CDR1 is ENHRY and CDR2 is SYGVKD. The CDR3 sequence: CAISEGTVNTEAFF. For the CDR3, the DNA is TGTGCCATCAGTGAGGGGACAGTGAACACTGAAGCTTTCTTT.

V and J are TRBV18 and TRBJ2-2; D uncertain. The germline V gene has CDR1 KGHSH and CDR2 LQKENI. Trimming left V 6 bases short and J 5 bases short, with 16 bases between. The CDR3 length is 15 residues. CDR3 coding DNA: TGTGCCAGCTCCCGCCTGGCACAGAAAACCGGGGAGCTGTTTTTT. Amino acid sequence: CASSRLAQKTGELFF.

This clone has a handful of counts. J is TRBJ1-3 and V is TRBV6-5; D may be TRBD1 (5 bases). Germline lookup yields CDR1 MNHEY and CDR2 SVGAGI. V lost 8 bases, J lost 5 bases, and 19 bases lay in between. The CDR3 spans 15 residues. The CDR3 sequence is CASGGDVSTRNTIYF. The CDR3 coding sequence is TGTGCCAGCGGGGGGGACGTATCGACCCGAAACACCATATATTTT.

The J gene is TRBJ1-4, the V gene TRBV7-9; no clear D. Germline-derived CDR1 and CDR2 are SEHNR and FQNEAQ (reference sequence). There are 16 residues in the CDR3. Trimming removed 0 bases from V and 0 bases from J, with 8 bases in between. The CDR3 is CASSLAGFATNEKLFF. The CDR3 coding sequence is TGTGCCAGCAGCTTAGCCGGGTTTGCAACTAATGAAAAACTGTTTTTT.

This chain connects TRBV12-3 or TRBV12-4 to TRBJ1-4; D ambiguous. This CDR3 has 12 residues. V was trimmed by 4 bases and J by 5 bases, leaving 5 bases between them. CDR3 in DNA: TGTGCCAGCAGTTCGTTAAATGAAAAACTGTTTTTT. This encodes CASSSLNEKLFF.

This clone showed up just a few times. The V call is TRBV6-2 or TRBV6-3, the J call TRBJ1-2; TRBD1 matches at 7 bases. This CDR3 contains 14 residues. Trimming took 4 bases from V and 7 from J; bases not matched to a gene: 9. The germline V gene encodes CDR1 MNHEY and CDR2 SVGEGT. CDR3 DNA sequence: TGTGCCAGCAGTTCTCCGGACAGGTTCGGTGGCTACACCTTC. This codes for CASSSPDRFGGYTF.